The 20 T cell receptor beta chains listed next were all sequenced from one sample in a study of T-cell reconstitution after alpha-beta-depleted transplantation in children. Preparation of the TCRbeta library involved a method that used unique molecular identifiers. TCRdb processed the PCR reads anew with MiXCR; each CDR3 protein has one entry. The table shows about 480,000 distinct CDR3 sequences, with around 13% occurring only once. The sequenced sample was PBMCs from the stem cell graft donor, obtained from the stem cell graft. These TCRs come from a human donor who donated a stem cell graft to a child with combined immunodeficiency.

This clonotype was recorded a few times. The V call is TRBV10-3, the J call TRBJ2-2, with a possible D match to TRBD1 (6 bases). CDR1 ENHRY and CDR2 SYGVKD come from the germline V gene. The germline V and J ends were trimmed by 6 bases and 4 bases, with 12 bases remaining between them. This CDR3 is 14 amino acids long. Here the CDR3 reads CAIRPDRTTGELFF. CDR3 in DNA: TGTGCCATCAGGCCGGACAGAACCACCGGGGAGCTGTTTTTT.

This clonotype turned up a few times. V gene TRBV2 combines with J gene TRBJ2-4; 7 bases match TRBD1. Germline CDR1 reads SNHLY; CDR2 reads FYNNEI. CDR3 length: 17 residues. V lost 4 bases, J lost 6 bases, and 15 bases stayed unmatched. The CDR3 bases are TGTGCCAGCAGTGCGCAATTTGCCGGGACAGTAGGAAACATTCAGTACTTC. It specifies CASSAQFAGTVGNIQYF.

The chain carries TRBV24-1 and TRBJ2-1; 11 bases agree with TRBD2. The CDR3 has 16 amino acids. The J segment lost 4 bases and the V segment lost 3 bases, leaving 4 bases of the junction unmatched. Germline CDR1 is KGHDR and CDR2 is SFDVKD. CDR3 in DNA: TGTGCCACCAGTGATCCGCTAGCGGGGGGTTACAATGAGCAGTTCTTC. Its protein product is CATSDPLAGGYNEQFF.

There are a few counts of this clonotype. The V gene is TRBV12-3 or TRBV12-4, the J gene TRBJ2-7; tentative D call: TRBD1 (6 bases). The CDR3 contains 14 residues. Trimming cost V 4 bases and J 0 bases, with 10 bases left between them. CDR3 bases: TGTGCCAGCAGTTCAGAAGGGGGCTCCTACGAGCAGTACTTC. It codes for CASSSEGGSYEQYF.

V is TRBV7-3 and J is TRBJ2-1; D is unresolved. Per the germline V gene, CDR1 is SGHTA and CDR2 is FQGTGA. Trimming shortened V by 1 base and J by 5 bases, and 6 bases separated the two germline ends. The CDR3 contains 13 residues. The CDR3 sequence is CASSLSQDNEQFF. CDR3 sequence (DNA): TGTGCCAGCAGCTTAAGCCAAGACAATGAGCAGTTCTTC.

CDR3 in DNA: TGTGCCAGCAGTGAATCACAGGGATCTCTCAATGAGCAGTTCTTC. This translates into CASSESQGSLNEQFF. The chain combines TRBV2 with TRBJ2-1; D is possibly TRBD1 (6 bases). The V and J ends lost 2 bases and 6 bases respectively, with 14 bases between them. This CDR3 comprises 15 residues. CDR1 and CDR2 from the germline V gene are SNHLY and FYNNEI.

This clonotype came up many times. The genes are TRBV12-3 or TRBV12-4 and TRBJ2-1, with 12 bases fitting TRBD2. V shed 10 bases, J shed 12 bases, and the junction held 16 bases outside the gene matches. The CDR3 is 15 residues long. In DNA form, the CDR3 reads TGTGCCACCTCTTGGGGGGCTAGCGGGAGGGCCAGGCAGTTCTTC. Its protein product is CATSWGASGRARQFF.

The chain recombines TRBV7-2 with TRBJ1-6; possibly TRBD1 for D (6 bases). There are 15 residues in the CDR3. The V gene lost 3 bases and the J gene lost 7 bases, with 13 bases spanning the gap. Per the germline V gene, CDR1 is SGHTA and CDR2 is FQGNSA. CDR3 bases: TGTGCCAGCAGCTTCCGCGGAGGGGGGAATTCACCCCTCCACTTT. Encoded protein: CASSFRGGGNSPLHF. The full variable domain, completed using reference TRBV7-2 and TRBJ1-6, is GAGVSQSPSNKVTEKGKDVELRCDPISGHTALYWYRQSLGQGLEFLIYFQGNSAPDKSGLPSDRFSAERTGGSVSTLTIQRTQQEDSAVYLCASSFRGGGNSPLHFGNGTRLTVT.

This clonotype was detected a few times. The gene calls are TRBV7-3 and TRBJ2-7; unclear D gene. CDR1 is SGHTA, CDR2 FQGTGA, per germline. Trimming took off 1 base at V and 6 bases at J, with 16 bases between the two ends. CDR3 length: 15 residues. The CDR3 reads CASSLMARGKGEQYF. The CDR3 nucleotides read TGTGCCAGCAGCTTAATGGCGCGTGGGAAAGGCGAGCAGTACTTC.

This clonotype occurred many times. The rearrangement uses TRBV28 and TRBJ2-1; 8 bases align to TRBD1. The CDR3 extends over 15 amino acids. Germline assignment: CDR1 MDHEN and CDR2 SYDVKM. The V gene end was trimmed by 3 bases and the J gene end by 0 bases; junction bases not matched to a gene: 1. CDR3 region: CASSFTGGSYNEQFF. The CDR3 region has the DNA TGTGCCAGCAGTTTTACAGGGGGCTCCTACAATGAGCAGTTCTTC.

This clonotype was picked up a small number of times. The chain recombines TRBV29-1 with TRBJ2-5; possible D gene TRBD1, 5 bases. CDR1 SQVTM and CDR2 ANQGSEA come from the germline V gene. V lost 5 bases to trimming and J lost 1 base, with 8 bases between them. The CDR3 is 12 residues long. In DNA, the CDR3 is TGCAGCGTTAGGACAAGCCAAGAGACCCAGTACTTC. Translation: CSVRTSQETQYF.

This clonotype occurred many times. This chain joins TRBV10-3 and TRBJ2-3; D uncertain. V was shortened by 3 bases and J by 3 bases, with 4 bases between the two germline ends. Germline CDR1 ENHRY, CDR2 SYGVKD. The CDR3 totals 12 residues. The CDR3 is CAISDGTDTQYF. In DNA form, the CDR3 reads TGTGCCATCAGTGACGGAACAGATACGCAGTATTTT.

This clonotype was detected a few times. J is TRBJ2-2 and V is TRBV7-2, with 8 nucleotides matching TRBD2. The CDR3 is made up of 15 amino acids. Germline CDR1 is SGHTA and CDR2 is FQGNSA. Trimming removed 5 bases from V and 5 bases from J; junction bases left unmatched: 7. The CDR3 spells CASSQRGGRTGELFF. CDR3 coding DNA: TGTGCCAGCAGCCAACGGGGGGGCCGGACCGGGGAGCTGTTTTTT. Looking up the rest from reference TRBV7-2 and TRBJ2-2 gives the full variable domain: GAGVSQSPSNKVTEKGKDVELRCDPISGHTALYWYRQSLGQGLEFLIYFQGNSAPDKSGLPSDRFSAERTGGSVSTLTIQRTQQEDSAVYLCASSQRGGRTGELFFGEGSRLTVL.

This chain connects TRBV30 to TRBJ2-1; TRBD2 aligns across 13 bases. After removal of 1 base from V and 8 bases from J, the junction contained 5 bases not matched to a gene. The length of the CDR3 is 15 residues. The germline gives CDR1 GTSNPN, CDR2 SVGIG (reference sequence). The CDR3 DNA is TGTGCCTGGAGTGGAGGACTAGCGGGAGTGGATGAGCAGTTCTTC. Protein product: CAWSGGLAGVDEQFF.

This clonotype was seen a handful of times. CDR3 sequence: CATSGVQDRALSGANVLTF. DNA of the CDR3: TGTGCCACCAGTGGAGTACAGGACAGGGCCCTCTCTGGGGCCAACGTCCTGACTTTC. This chain uses TRBV24-1 with TRBJ2-6; 8 nucleotides match TRBD1. Germline V gene sequence: CDR1 KGHDR, CDR2 SFDVKD. After removal of 5 bases from V and 0 bases from J, the junction contained 11 bases not matched to a gene. There are 19 residues in the CDR3.

CDR3 DNA: TGCGCCAGCAGCCAGGCTACCTATGAAAAACTGTTTTTT. Translation gives CASSQATYEKLFF. The chain has TRBV4-3 and TRBJ1-4; D gene uncertain. This CDR3 has 13 amino acids. Trimming took 3 bases from V and 6 from J, leaving 8 bases between them. Germline V gives CDR1 LGHNA, CDR2 YSLEER.

In this sample, this clonotype turned up many times. V is TRBV7-7 and J is TRBJ2-1; 12 nucleotides match TRBD2. J lost 2 bases, V lost 6 bases, and 2 bases had no gene match. The CDR3 is made up of 15 amino acids. In germline, CDR1 is SSHAT, CDR2 FNYEAQ (reference sequence). As DNA, the CDR3 is TGTGCCAGCAGTCGACTAGCGGGGGCCTACAATGAGCAGTTCTTC. This encodes CASSRLAGAYNEQFF.

The chain employs TRBV12-3 or TRBV12-4 and TRBJ2-7, with D perhaps given as TRBD1 or TRBD2 (5 bases each). The V end was cut by 7 bases, the J end by 7 bases, with 17 bases between. The CDR3 is made up of 13 amino acids. In DNA, the CDR3 is TGTGCCAGCAAGATCCGGGACGGAGGAGAGCAGTACTTC. As protein: CASKIRDGGEQYF.

The chain combines TRBV5-6 with TRBJ2-5; TRBD1 or TRBD2 may be the D gene (5 bases each). Germline CDR1 reads SGHDT; CDR2 reads YYEEEE. This CDR3 is 13 amino acids long. The V end lost 4 bases, the J end lost 3 bases, and 10 bases lay between the germline ends. The CDR3 loop reads CASSRGPEETQYF. The DNA of the CDR3 is TGTGCCAGCAGCCGGGGACCGGAAGAGACCCAGTACTTC. Full variable domain (missing parts from reference TRBV5-6 and TRBJ2-5): DAGVTQSPTHLIKTRGQQVTLRCSPKSGHDTVSWYQQALGQGPQFIFQYYEEEERQRGNFPDRFSGHQFPNYSSELNVNALLLGDSALYLCASSRGPEETQYFGPGTRLLVL.

This clonotype was counted ten times or more. V gene TRBV19 combines with J gene TRBJ2-7; D is possibly TRBD2 (6 bases). The CDR3 runs 13 residues. V lost 3 bases to trimming and J lost 6 bases, with 12 bases between them. Germline lookup yields CDR1 LNHDA and CDR2 SQIVND (reference sequence). CDR3 coding DNA: TGTGCCAGTAGTATGAGACTAGGTCCCGAGCAGTACTTC. It specifies CASSMRLGPEQYF. Looking up the rest from reference TRBV19 and TRBJ2-7 gives the full variable domain: DGGITQSPKYLFRKEGQNVTLSCEQNLNHDAMYWYRQDPGQGLRLIYYSQIVNDFQKGDIAEGYSVSREKKESFPLTVTSAQKNPTAFYLCASSMRLGPEQYFGPGTRLTVT.